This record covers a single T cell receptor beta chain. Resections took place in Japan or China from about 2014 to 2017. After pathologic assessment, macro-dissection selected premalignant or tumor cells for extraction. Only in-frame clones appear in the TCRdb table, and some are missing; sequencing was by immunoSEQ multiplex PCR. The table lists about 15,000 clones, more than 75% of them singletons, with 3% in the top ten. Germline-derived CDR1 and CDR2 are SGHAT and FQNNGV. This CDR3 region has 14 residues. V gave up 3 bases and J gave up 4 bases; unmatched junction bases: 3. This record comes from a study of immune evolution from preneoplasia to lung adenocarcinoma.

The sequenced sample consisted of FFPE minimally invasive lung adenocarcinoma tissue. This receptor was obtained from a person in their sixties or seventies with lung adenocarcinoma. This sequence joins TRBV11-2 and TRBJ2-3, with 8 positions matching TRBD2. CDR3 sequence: CASSFGTSPDTQYF. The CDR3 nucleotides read TGTGCCAGCAGCTTTGGGACTAGTCCAGATACGCAGTATTTT. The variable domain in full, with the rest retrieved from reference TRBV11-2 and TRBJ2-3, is EAGVAQSPRYKIIEKRQSVAFWCNPISGHATLYWYQQILGQGPKLLIQFQNNGVVDDSQLPKDRFSAERLKGVDSTLKIQPAKLEDSAVYLCASSFGTSPDTQYFGPGTRLTVL.